Listed here are 30 T cell receptor beta chains from one sample, sequenced in a study of blood T cell repertoires in COVID-19. Repertoires were generated with immunoSEQ multiplex PCR, while TCRdb's copy carries only in-frame clones and drops some. The sample has approximately 260,000 clones, around 85% seen once. The sequencing input was peripheral blood. The receptors were gathered from an elderly woman with acute or convalescent COVID-19.

V gene TRBV29-1 combines with J gene TRBJ2-3, with TRBD2 matching over 9 bases. Germline-derived CDR1 and CDR2 are SQVTM and ANQGSEA. The CDR3 sequence is 15 residues long. V shed 4 bases, J shed 0 bases, and the junction held 5 bases outside the gene matches. CDR3: CSVAQRGASTDTQYF. In DNA, the CDR3 is TGCAGCGTTGCCCAGCGGGGGGCTAGCACAGATACGCAGTATTTT.

The chain links TRBV28 to TRBJ2-5, with 9 bases lining up with TRBD1. The CDR3 runs 15 residues. V dropped 6 bases and J dropped 5; count of bases not matched to a gene: 10. Germline V lookup: CDR1 MDHEN, CDR2 SYDVKM. CDR3 bases: TGTGCCAGCAGCCGCCGGGACAGGGTAGGGGAGACCCAGTACTTC. Its protein product is CASSRRDRVGETQYF.

This clone was seen once. The V call is TRBV5-1, the J call TRBJ1-3; D gene uncertain. Germline lookup yields CDR1 SGHRS and CDR2 YFSETQ. The CDR3 is 16 amino acids. Trimming took off 2 bases at V and 0 bases at J, with 12 bases between the two ends. In nucleotides, the CDR3 is TGCGCCAGCAGCTTTTCGAGGGCCTACTCTGGAAACACCATATATTTT. This codes for CASSFSRAYSGNTIYF. The variable domain in full, with the rest retrieved from reference TRBV5-1 and TRBJ1-3, is KAGVTQTPRYLIKTRGQQVTLSCSPISGHRSVSWYQQTPGQGLQFLFEYFSETQRNKGNFPGRFSGRQFSNSRSEMNVSTLELGDSALYLCASSFSRAYSGNTIYFGEGSWLTVV.

The CDR3 coding sequence is TGTGCCACCAGCAGAGATAAGGCAGGAACCTCCTGGGAGTACTTC. It yields the protein CATSRDKAGTSWEYF. The chain is built from TRBV15 and TRBJ2-7; unclear D gene. Trimming removed 0 bases from V and 11 bases from J, with 20 bases in between. Germline V gene lookup returns CDR1 LNHNV and CDR2 YYDKDF (reference sequence). CDR3 length: 15 amino acids. The complete variable domain, with remaining parts taken from reference TRBV15 and TRBJ2-7, reads DAMVIQNPRYQVTQFGKPVTLSCSQTLNHNVMYWYQQKSSQAPKLLFHYYDKDFNNEADTPDNFQSRRPNTSFCFLDIRSPGLGDTAMYLCATSRDKAGTSWEYFGPGTRLTVT.

V usage is TRBV29-1 and J usage is TRBJ2-7; the D is unclear. The length of the CDR3 is 14 residues. V shed 4 bases and J shed 0 bases, with 13 bases lying between them. Per germline, CDR1 SQVTM and CDR2 ANQGSEA. The CDR3 sequence is CSVAIDMASYEQYF. CDR3 in DNA: TGCAGCGTTGCCATAGACATGGCCTCCTACGAGCAGTACTTC.

The chain recombines TRBV10-3 with TRBJ1-1; D is perhaps TRBD1 (5 bases). Germline CDR1 reads ENHRY; CDR2 reads SYGVKD. Trimming took off 11 bases at V and 1 base at J, with 14 bases between the two ends. The CDR3 length is 13 residues. CDR3 protein: CAAGQGANTEAFF. DNA of the CDR3: TGTGCCGCCGGGCAGGGCGCGAACACTGAAGCTTTCTTT.

This clone was seen once. The gene calls are TRBV5-1 and TRBJ1-2, with TRBD1 identical over 7 bases. Germline lookup yields CDR1 SGHRS and CDR2 YFSETQ. The CDR3 loop spans 17 amino acids. V shed 4 bases, J shed 7 bases, and the junction held 19 bases outside the gene matches. CDR3 sequence (DNA): TGCGCCAGCAGCCCCGGTTACAGGGGACCAGTCTCGGGTGGCTACACCTTC. This codes for CASSPGYRGPVSGGYTF. The whole variable domain, remainder taken from reference TRBV5-1 and TRBJ1-2, is KAGVTQTPRYLIKTRGQQVTLSCSPISGHRSVSWYQQTPGQGLQFLFEYFSETQRNKGNFPGRFSGRQFSNSRSEMNVSTLELGDSALYLCASSPGYRGPVSGGYTFGSGTRLTVV.

CDR3 loop: CASSLVGRQETQYF. The CDR3 bases are TGTGCCAGCAGCTTAGTGGGGCGCCAGGAGACCCAGTACTTC. This sequence joins TRBV7-8 and TRBJ2-5; TRBD1 might be the D (5 bases). Trimming removed 1 base at V and 5 bases at J, with 11 bases between. This CDR3 contains 14 residues. Germline CDR1 is SGHVS and CDR2 is FQNEAQ.

This chain uses TRBV9 with TRBJ1-3; weak D call: TRBD1 (5 bases). Germline V lookup: CDR1 SGDLS, CDR2 YYNGEE. V gave up 3 bases and J gave up 0 bases, with 16 bases separating them. The CDR3 is 17 residues long. The CDR3, as DNA: TGTGCCAGCAGCGAGCCCCCGGACACTTACTCTGGAAACACCATATATTTT. Encoded protein: CASSEPPDTYSGNTIYF.

The chain is built from TRBV20-1 and TRBJ2-1; no firm D call. The CDR3 is 10 residues long. V was pared by 6 bases and J by 9 bases, with 9 bases between. CDR1 is DFQATT, CDR2 SNEGSKA, per germline (reference sequence). The CDR3 region is CSATRGEQFF. In DNA form, the CDR3 reads TGCAGTGCCACACGTGGTGAGCAGTTCTTC.

V is TRBV20-1 and J is TRBJ2-5; D gene uncertain. Trimming took off 6 bases at V and 2 bases at J, with 7 bases between the two ends. Germline lookup yields CDR1 DFQATT and CDR2 SNEGSKA (reference sequence). The CDR3 is made up of 11 amino acids. CDR3 sequence (DNA): TGCAGTGCCCTAGATCAAGAGACCCAGTACTTC. Its protein is CSALDQETQYF.

This chain joins TRBV5-1 and TRBJ1-1; 7 nucleotides agree with TRBD1. Germline assignment: CDR1 SGHRS and CDR2 YFSETQ. V lost 0 bases to trimming and J lost 2 bases; unmatched junction nucleotides: 1. CDR3 length: 14 amino acids. CDR3: CASSLDRGNTEAFF. The CDR3 coding sequence is TGCGCCAGCAGCTTGGACAGGGGAAACACTGAAGCTTTCTTT.

This clone was found a few times. This sequence joins TRBV19 and TRBJ1-5, with 8 bases matching TRBD1. Trimming removed 10 bases from V and 6 bases from J; junction bases left unmatched: 17. The CDR3 sequence is 16 residues long. CDR1 and CDR2 (germline): LNHDA, SQIVND (reference sequence). The CDR3 nucleotides are TGTGCCACCTCGGACAGGGTACCTATAGCGGGTCAGCCCCAGCATTTT. Protein sequence: CATSDRVPIAGQPQHF.

This rearrangement joins TRBV6-2 or TRBV6-3 to TRBJ1-4; maybe TRBD1 (6 bases). The CDR3 sequence is 15 residues long. Germline CDR1 is MNHEY and CDR2 is SVGEGT. V lost 5 bases and J lost 7, with 17 bases in between. This CDR3 is CASSAPRGNSEKLFF. In DNA, the CDR3 is TGTGCCAGCAGTGCACCAAGGGGGAATAGTGAAAAACTGTTTTTT.

The chain has TRBV6-5 and TRBJ2-7; D possibly corresponds to TRBD1 (6 bases). The CDR3 contains 14 residues. V was shortened by 5 bases and J by 4 bases, with 15 bases between the two germline ends. Germline lookup yields CDR1 MNHEY and CDR2 SVGAGI. As DNA, the CDR3 is TGTGCCAGCAGTAGAAAGGGGGTCGAATACGAGCAGTACTTC. Protein product: CASSRKGVEYEQYF.

This clone was detected a few times. The J gene is TRBJ1-6, the V gene TRBV2, with 8 bases lining up with TRBD1. CDR1 and CDR2 (germline): SNHLY, FYNNEI. The CDR3 is 14 amino acids. The trim removed 6 bases at V and 7 bases at J, leaving 5 bases unmatched. DNA of the CDR3: TGTGCCAGCAGAGTACAGGGGGGAAATTCACCCCTCCACTTT. It specifies CASRVQGGNSPLHF. Variable domain in full (rest from reference TRBV2 and TRBJ1-6): EPEVTQTPSHQVTQMGQEVILRCVPISNHLYFYWYRQILGQKVEFLVSFYNNEISEKSEIFDDQFSVERPDGSNFTLKIRSTKLEDSAMYFCASRVQGGNSPLHFGNGTRLTVT.

The rearrangement uses TRBV3-1 (or the pseudogene TRBV3-2) and TRBJ1-2; the D gene is possibly TRBD1 (5 bases). The V end lost 3 bases, the J end lost 2 bases, and 19 bases lay between the germline ends. CDR3 length: 17 residues. CDR1 is LGHDT, CDR2 YNNKEL, per germline (reference sequence). The DNA of the CDR3 is TGTGCCAGCAGCCAGACCTCACCGGGGAGGGGAAACTATGGCTACACCTTC. Its protein product is CASSQTSPGRGNYGYTF.

The chain carries TRBV5-1 and TRBJ2-1, with 7 bases identical to TRBD1. The CDR3 has 15 residues. The junction had 7 bases not matched to a gene; V was cut back by 3 bases and J by 4 bases. Germline CDR1 and CDR2: SGHRS and YFSETQ. The CDR3 here is CASSSTGRHYNEQFF. CDR3 coding DNA: TGCGCCAGCAGCTCGACAGGGCGCCATTACAATGAGCAGTTCTTC.

This clone was detected a few times. V usage is TRBV19 and J usage is TRBJ1-2; 8 bases agree with TRBD1. The CDR3 covers 12 residues. Germline-derived CDR1 and CDR2 are LNHDA and SQIVND (reference sequence). Trimming took 6 bases from V and 6 from J; bases not matched to a gene: 3. CDR3 protein: CASRDRDDGYTF. As DNA, the CDR3 is TGTGCCAGTAGGGACAGGGACGATGGCTACACCTTC.

This chain connects TRBV2 to TRBJ1-6; D not certain. Trimming removed 0 bases from V and 0 bases from J, with 9 bases in between. Germline CDR1 is SNHLY and CDR2 is FYNNEI. This CDR3 has 17 residues. The CDR3 coding sequence is TGTGCCAGCAGTGAAGCGCTCCGGAGCTCCTATAATTCACCCCTCCACTTT. Translating it yields CASSEALRSSYNSPLHF. Supplemented by reference TRBV2 and TRBJ1-6, the full variable domain reads EPEVTQTPSHQVTQMGQEVILRCVPISNHLYFYWYRQILGQKVEFLVSFYNNEISEKSEIFDDQFSVERPDGSNFTLKIRSTKLEDSAMYFCASSEALRSSYNSPLHFGNGTRLTVT.

This clone is a singleton in its sample. The chain is built from TRBV19 and TRBJ1-4, with 9 bases lining up with TRBD1. The V gene's germline CDR1 is LNHDA and CDR2 SQIVND (reference sequence). There are 14 residues in the CDR3. V gave up 7 bases and J gave up 6 bases; unmatched junction bases: 6. CDR3 sequence (DNA): TGTGCCAGTACCGCTGACAGGGGGGATGAAAAACTGTTTTTT. Translation gives CASTADRGDEKLFF.

The chain combines TRBV30 with TRBJ1-5; TRBD1 matches at 10 bases. The CDR3 has 16 amino acids. Germline V CDR1 and CDR2: GTSNPN, SVGIG (reference sequence). V trimming: 5 bases; J trimming: 7 bases; junction bases outside the gene matches: 14. CDR3 sequence (DNA): TGTGCCTGGTCCCCCAGGGACAGGGGAGATTCACAGCCCCAGCATTTT. The encoded protein is CAWSPRDRGDSQPQHF.

The chain employs TRBV3-1 (or the pseudogene TRBV3-2) and TRBJ1-3, with D possibly TRBD1 on 6 matching bases. The CDR3 contains 14 residues. Per germline, CDR1 LGHDT and CDR2 YNNKEL (reference sequence). Trimming shortened V by 4 bases and J by 2 bases, and 9 bases separated the two germline ends. The CDR3 bases are TGTGCCAGCAGCCGGCAGGGGACTGGAAACACCATATATTTT. Residues: CASSRQGTGNTIYF.

The CDR3 here is CASSLLGGDQPQHF. Written as DNA, the CDR3 is TGTGCCAGCAGTTTATTGGGAGGGGATCAGCCCCAGCATTTT. The chain joins TRBV28 to TRBJ1-5; tentatively, D is TRBD1 (5 bases). In germline, CDR1 is MDHEN, CDR2 SYDVKM. The CDR3 contains 14 residues. Trimming stripped 1 base from V and 5 bases from J, with 9 bases between.

The V gene is TRBV5-1, the J gene TRBJ2-5, with D possibly being TRBD2 (5 bases). CDR1 and CDR2 from the germline V gene are SGHRS and YFSETQ. Trimming cost V 0 bases and J 5 bases, with 11 bases left between them. The CDR3 is made up of 14 amino acids. As DNA, the CDR3 is TGCGCCAGCAGCTTGGCGGGGTATAGGGAGACCCAGTACTTC. Residues: CASSLAGYRETQYF.

The chain uses TRBV7-9 and TRBJ1-4, with TRBD1 as a possible D gene (6 bases). In germline, CDR1 is SEHNR, CDR2 FQNEAQ (reference sequence). V lost 4 bases, J lost 4 bases, and 13 bases lay in between. This CDR3 spans 15 amino acids. This CDR3 reads CASSSGQTNNEKLFF. The CDR3 DNA is TGTGCCAGCAGCTCTGGACAGACCAATAATGAAAAACTGTTTTTT.

The table lists this clone with a count of one. The chain recombines TRBV2 with TRBJ2-1; 11 nucleotides align to TRBD2. V lost 6 bases, J lost 7 bases, and 14 bases stayed unmatched. The CDR3 is 17 residues long. Germline-derived CDR1 and CDR2 are SNHLY and FYNNEI. CDR3 sequence: CASRELAGARTENEQFF. The CDR3 coding sequence is TGTGCCAGCAGGGAACTAGCGGGGGCCCGAACAGAGAATGAGCAGTTCTTC.

This clone appeared a single time. The gene calls are TRBV7-8 and TRBJ1-1, with D perhaps matching TRBD1 (6 bases). The germline V and J ends were trimmed by 4 bases and 1 base, with 10 bases remaining between them. CDR1 is SGHVS, CDR2 FQNEAQ, per germline. There are 14 residues in the CDR3. CDR3 nucleotides: TGTGCCAGCAGCTCTACCAGGGGGAACACTGAAGCTTTCTTT. Its protein product is CASSSTRGNTEAFF.

The V and J genes are TRBV19 and TRBJ1-1; 9 nucleotides agree with TRBD1. Trimming at V came to 5 bases and at J to 1 base, leaving 5 bases not matched to a gene. The CDR3 is 15 amino acids. Germline loops: CDR1 LNHDA, CDR2 SQIVND (reference sequence). The CDR3 reads CASSSTDRGNTEAFF. The CDR3 DNA reads as TGTGCCAGTAGTTCAACGGACAGGGGGAACACTGAAGCTTTCTTT.

The chain combines TRBV4-2 with TRBJ1-1, with D uncertain. This CDR3 has 14 amino acids. V was clipped by 3 bases and J by 5 bases, with 13 bases between them. Germline-derived CDR1 and CDR2 are LGHNA and YNFKEQ. The CDR3 DNA follows: TGTGCCAGCAGCCAGCGTAAGTTCGAGACTGAAGCTTTCTTT. Protein: CASSQRKFETEAFF.